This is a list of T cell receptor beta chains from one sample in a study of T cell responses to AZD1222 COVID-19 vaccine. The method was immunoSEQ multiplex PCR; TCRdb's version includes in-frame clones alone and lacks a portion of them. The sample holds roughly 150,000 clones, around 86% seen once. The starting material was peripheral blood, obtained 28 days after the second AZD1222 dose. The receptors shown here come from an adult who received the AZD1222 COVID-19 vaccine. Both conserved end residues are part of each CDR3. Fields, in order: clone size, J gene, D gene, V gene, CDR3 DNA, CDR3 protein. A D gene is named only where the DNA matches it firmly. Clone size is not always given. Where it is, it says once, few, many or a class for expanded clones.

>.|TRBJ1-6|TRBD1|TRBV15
TGTGCCACCAGCGGTCTGGCGGGACAGACTCAAAAGTACTCACCCCTCCACTTT
CATSGLAGQTQKYSPLHF
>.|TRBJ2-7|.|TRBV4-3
TGCGCCAGCAGCCAAGGTAATAGTTTCTCCTACGAGCAGTACTTC
CASSQGNSFSYEQYF
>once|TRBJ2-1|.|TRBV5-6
TGTGCCAGCAGCTTACCCGGAACCAGATACAATGAGCAGTTCTTC
CASSLPGTRYNEQFF
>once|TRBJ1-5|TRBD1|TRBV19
TGTGCCAGTAGTCCGGACAGGGGGCGTATCAATCAGCCCCAGCATTTT
CASSPDRGRINQPQHF
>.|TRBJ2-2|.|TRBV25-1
TGTGCCAGCAGTGAATCGGCAGGGTCGGGGAAAACCGGGGAGCTGTTTTTT
CASSESAGSGKTGELFF
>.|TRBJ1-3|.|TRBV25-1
TGTGCCAGCAGTGAAAACCTTGGAAACACCATATATTTT
CASSENLGNTIYF
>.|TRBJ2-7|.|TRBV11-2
TGTGCCAGCAGCTTCCCCGACGTCTACGAGCAGTACTTC
CASSFPDVYEQYF
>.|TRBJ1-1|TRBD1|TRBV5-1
TGCGCCAGCAGCCGCCAGACAGGGCTGAACACTGAAGCTTTCTTT
CASSRQTGLNTEAFF
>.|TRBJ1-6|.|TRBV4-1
TGCGCCAGCAGCCAAGAGGCTGGGAATTCACCCCTCCACTTT
CASSQEAGNSPLHF
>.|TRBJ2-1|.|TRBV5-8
TGTGCCAGCAGCTCTTACCGGGACATCTACAATGAGCAGTTCTTC
CASSSYRDIYNEQFF
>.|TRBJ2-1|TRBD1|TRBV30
TGTGCCTGGAGTGTAGGGACAGGGGATGAGCAGTTCTTC
CAWSVGTGDEQFF
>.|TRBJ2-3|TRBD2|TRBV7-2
TGTGCCAGCAGCTTACGGAGTAGCGGGAGGGGGTCAGATACGCAGTATTTT
CASSLRSSGRGSDTQYF
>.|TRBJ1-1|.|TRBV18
TGTGCCAGCTCACCCCGGGGGGATGAAGCTTTCTTT
CASSPRGDEAFF
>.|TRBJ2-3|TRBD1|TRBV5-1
TGCGCCAGCAGCGGCGGGACAGGGTTCGGGACAGATACGCAGTATTTT
CASSGGTGFGTDTQYF
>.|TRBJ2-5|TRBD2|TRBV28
TGTGCCAGCAGTCCCTATAGCGGGAGAGGGGAGACCCAGTACTTC
CASSPYSGRGETQYF
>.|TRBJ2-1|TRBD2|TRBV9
TGTGCCAGCACCAGGCTAGCGGGAGCTGAGCAGTTCTTC
CASTRLAGAEQFF
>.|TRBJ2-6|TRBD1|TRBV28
TGTGCCAGCAGTTTAACCTGGGATTCCGGGACAGGCTTCTTATCTGGGGCCAACGTCCTGACTTTC
CASSLTWDSGTGFLSGANVLTF
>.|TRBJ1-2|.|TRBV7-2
TGTGCCAGCAGCTTAGAGCTGGGGACCTATGGCTACACCTTC
CASSLELGTYGYTF
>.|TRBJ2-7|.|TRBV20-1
TGCAGTGCTCCGGGGGACTACGAGCAGTACTTC
CSAPGDYEQYF
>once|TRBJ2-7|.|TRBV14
TGTGCCAGCAGCCAAGATATGCGTAAGGGAGTGTACGAGCAGTACTTC
CASSQDMRKGVYEQYF
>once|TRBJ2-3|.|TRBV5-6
TGTGCCAGCAGCTTGGGGCTGCGCACAGATACGCAGTATTTT
CASSLGLRTDTQYF
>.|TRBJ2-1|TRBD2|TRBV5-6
TGTGCCAGCAGCCCGACTAGCGGGGGATACAATGAGCAGTTCTTC
CASSPTSGGYNEQFF
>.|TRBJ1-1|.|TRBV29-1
TGCAGCGTTTTTGACAGGCCCACTGAAGCTTTCTTT
CSVFDRPTEAFF
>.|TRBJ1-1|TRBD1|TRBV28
TGTGCCAGCAGTTTGAAACAGGGGGTTAACACTGAAGCTTTCTTT
CASSLKQGVNTEAFF
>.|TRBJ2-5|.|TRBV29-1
TGCAGCGTTGGCTGGGGGGAGACCCAGTACTTC
CSVGWGETQYF
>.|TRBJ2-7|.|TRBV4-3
TGCGCCAGCAGCCAAGACTGGACAGCCTACGAGCAGTACTTC
CASSQDWTAYEQYF
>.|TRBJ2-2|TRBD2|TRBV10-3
TGTGCCATCAGCCTGGGGACTAGCGCCAACACCGGGGAGCTGTTTTTT
CAISLGTSANTGELFF
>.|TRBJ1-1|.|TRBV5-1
TGCGCCAGCAGCTTAATGGCGAACACTGAAGCTTTCTTT
CASSLMANTEAFF
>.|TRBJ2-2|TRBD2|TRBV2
TGTGCCAGCCGGAATCAAGGCGGGAGCACCGGGGAGCTGTTTTTT
CASRNQGGSTGELFF
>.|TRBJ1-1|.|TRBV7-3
TGTGCCAGCAGTTACGACGAGAACACTGAAGCTTTCTTT
CASSYDENTEAFF
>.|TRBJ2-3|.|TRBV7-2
TGTGCCAGCAGCTTAGCCGGGCCCAAAACCACAGATACGCAGTATTTT
CASSLAGPKTTDTQYF
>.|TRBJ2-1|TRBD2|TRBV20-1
TGCAGTGCTAGTTCGGTTCTCAGCGGGAGGGCCGAGGAGCTTGGTGAGCAGTTCTTC
CSASSVLSGRAEELGEQFF
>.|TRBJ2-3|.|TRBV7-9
TGTGCCAGCAGTCCCGGACTACCAGATACGCAGTATTTT
CASSPGLPDTQYF
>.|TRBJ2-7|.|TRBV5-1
TGCGCCAGCAGGCGCAACCCCTCAGCCGCAGCCTACGAGCAGTACTTC
CASRRNPSAAAYEQYF
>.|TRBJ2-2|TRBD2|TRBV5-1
TGCGCCAGCAGCTTGGCTCCAGCGGGAGGGCCAGGTCCCACCGGGGAGCTGTTTTTT
CASSLAPAGGPGPTGELFF
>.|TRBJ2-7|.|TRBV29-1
TGCAGCGCGAGGGGTACCTCCTACGAGCAGTACTTC
CSARGTSYEQYF
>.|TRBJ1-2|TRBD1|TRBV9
TGTGCCAGCAGCGGGGGGACAGCTCAAGGGGACTACACCTTC
CASSGGTAQGDYTF
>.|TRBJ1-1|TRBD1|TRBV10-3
TGTGCCATCACCACATCTTCCGGGACAGCGAACACTGAAGCTTTCTTT
CAITTSSGTANTEAFF
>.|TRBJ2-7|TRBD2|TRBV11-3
TGTGCCAGCAGTAGCGGGAGCTCCTACGAGCAGTACTTC
CASSSGSSYEQYF
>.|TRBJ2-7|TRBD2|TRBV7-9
TGTGCCAGCATAAGATCCGGGACTAGCGGATTCTACGAGCAGTACTTC
CASIRSGTSGFYEQYF
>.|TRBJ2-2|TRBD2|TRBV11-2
TGTGCCAGCAGCTTACTACCCCCGGGACTAGCGGGATTCGGCGGGGAGCTGTTTTTT
CASSLLPPGLAGFGGELFF
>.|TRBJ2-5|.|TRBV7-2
TGTGCCAGCAGCTTTGGGGATGGGATGACCCAGTACTTC
CASSFGDGMTQYF
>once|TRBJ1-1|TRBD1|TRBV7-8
TGTGCCAGCAGCCTCGACAGGGAAGGAGCTTTCTTT
CASSLDREGAFF
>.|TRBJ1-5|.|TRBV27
TGTGCCAGTCGACGCTTTGGAAGCAATCAGCCCCAGCATTTT
CASRRFGSNQPQHF
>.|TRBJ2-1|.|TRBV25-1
TGTGCCAGCAGGAGGGACGGGAATGAGCAGTTCTTC
CASRRDGNEQFF
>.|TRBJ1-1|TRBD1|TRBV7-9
TGTGCCAGCAGCGCAAGACAGGGGAAGGGGACTGAAGCTTTCTTT
CASSARQGKGTEAFF
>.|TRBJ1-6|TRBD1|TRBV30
TGTGCCTGGAGGGGGGACAGGGTTTCACCCCTCCACTTT
CAWRGDRVSPLHF
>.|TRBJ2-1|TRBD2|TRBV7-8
TGTGCCAGCAGCTTCCTGAGACTAGCGGGAGGACGCTACAATGAGCAGTTCTTC
CASSFLRLAGGRYNEQFF
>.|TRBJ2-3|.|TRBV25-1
TGTGCCAGCAGTCCTCAGACAGATACGCAGTATTTT
CASSPQTDTQYF
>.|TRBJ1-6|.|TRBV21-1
TGTGCCAGCAGCAAATTGCCCGGTGGAGGGAATTCACCCCTCCACTTT
CASSKLPGGGNSPLHF
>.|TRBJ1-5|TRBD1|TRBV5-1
TGCGCCAGCAGCTTGGGGACAGGGTGGATGCAGCCCCAGCATTTT
CASSLGTGWMQPQHF
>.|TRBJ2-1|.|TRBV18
TGTGCCAGCTCACCACCAGATTATTATTACAATGAGCAGTTCTTC
CASSPPDYYYNEQFF
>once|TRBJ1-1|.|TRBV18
TGTGCCAGCTCACCAGGACGCTCTGAAGCTTTCTTT
CASSPGRSEAFF
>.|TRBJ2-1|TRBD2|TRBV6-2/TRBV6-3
TGTGCCAGCAGTTACGGTCTGGGGCTAGCGGGCAATGAGCAGTTCTTC
CASSYGLGLAGNEQFF
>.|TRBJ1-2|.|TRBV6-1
TGTGCCAGCAGTGAAAGCAGGAGCTATGGCTACACCTTC
CASSESRSYGYTF
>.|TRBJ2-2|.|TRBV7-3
TGTGCCAGCAGCCCTATTACAGGGAAAACCGGGGAGCTGTTTTTT
CASSPITGKTGELFF
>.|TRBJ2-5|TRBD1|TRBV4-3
TGCGCCAGAGGACAGGGAGGAGAGACCCAGTACTTC
CARGQGGETQYF